These 15 T cell receptor beta chains were sequenced from one sample in a study of blood T cell repertoires in COVID-19. Assay used: immunoSEQ multiplex PCR; TCRdb lists only in-frame clones, some missing. The sample holds 190,000 or so clones, about 90% seen once. Sequencing was carried out using peripheral blood. Receptors originate from a man between 35 and 55 years old with active or convalescent COVID-19.

This sequence joins TRBV30 and TRBJ1-1, with TRBD1 matching 9 bases. CDR3 length: 16 residues. The germline gives CDR1 GTSNPN, CDR2 SVGIG (reference sequence). V was pared by 2 bases and J by 1 base, with 8 bases of the junction left unmatched. The CDR3 bases are TGTGCCTGGAGTAGGACCCACAGGGGGCCGAACACTGAAGCTTTCTTT. Protein: CAWSRTHRGPNTEAFF.

This chain joins TRBV15 and TRBJ1-2; tentatively, D is TRBD1 (6 bases). The CDR3 loop spans 13 amino acids. The V gene's germline CDR1 is LNHNV and CDR2 YYDKDF (reference sequence). The ends were cut back, 6 bases at V and 2 bases at J, with 10 bases in the middle. CDR3 DNA: TGTGCCACCAGTGTACAGGGAAACTATGGCTACACCTTC. Protein: CATSVQGNYGYTF.

V gene TRBV6-6 combines with J gene TRBJ1-1; possible D gene TRBD1, 6 bases. V was pared by 2 bases and J by 7 bases, with 14 bases between. Germline values: CDR1 MNHNY, CDR2 SVGAGI (reference sequence). There are 14 residues in the CDR3. CDR3 nucleotide sequence: TGTGCCAGCAGTTACGGGGCCAGGGGCGGTGAAGCTTTCTTT. It is translated as CASSYGARGGEAFF.

The rearrangement links TRBV2 to TRBJ1-5, with 9 bases lining up with TRBD1. J lost 2 bases, V lost 6 bases, and 11 bases had no gene match. Germline V gene lookup returns CDR1 SNHLY and CDR2 FYNNEI. This CDR3 has 17 amino acids. The CDR3 spells CASSAGQGYSGNQPQHF. Written as DNA, the CDR3 is TGTGCCAGCAGCGCCGGACAGGGGTATTCAGGCAATCAGCCCCAGCATTTT.

This clone occurred once. The rearrangement links TRBV27 to TRBJ1-4; a weak D match, TRBD1 (6 bases). The CDR3 covers 15 residues. Germline lookup yields CDR1 MNHEY and CDR2 SMNVEV (reference sequence). V lost 5 bases, J lost 4 bases, and 14 bases lay in between. CDR3 amino acids: CASSRTDRSNEKLFF. The CDR3 nucleotides are TGTGCCAGCAGTCGTACAGACAGGAGTAATGAAAAACTGTTTTTT.

V gene TRBV7-9 combines with J gene TRBJ1-4, with 7 bases fitting TRBD1. CDR1 SEHNR and CDR2 FQNEAQ come from the germline V gene (reference sequence). The CDR3 is 15 residues long. Germline trimming cut 1 base from V and 5 bases from J; bases unmatched to any gene: 4. CDR3 sequence (DNA): TGTGCCAGCAGCTTAGTGGGGACAGCAAATGAAAAACTGTTTTTT. Amino acid sequence: CASSLVGTANEKLFF.

The rearrangement links TRBV5-5 to TRBJ1-1; 7 bases map to TRBD1. Germline CDR1 SGHKS, CDR2 YYEKEE (reference sequence). CDR3 length equals 16 residues. V was clipped by 0 bases and J by 0 bases; unmatched bases: 5. The CDR3 spells CASSLAGTAMNTEAFF. The CDR3 DNA follows: TGTGCCAGCAGCTTGGCAGGGACAGCCATGAACACTGAAGCTTTCTTT.

This clone was counted once. The V call is TRBV6-5, the J call TRBJ2-7; the D gene is possibly TRBD2 (6 bases). V was cut by 9 bases and J by 4 bases, with 10 bases left in between. Germline CDR1 MNHEY, CDR2 SVGAGI. The CDR3 has 11 residues. Here the CDR3 DNA reads TGTGCCAGTATTCGGGGGTACGAGCAGTACTTC. It encodes CASIRGYEQYF.

The chain is built from TRBV7-9 and TRBJ2-7; tentative D call: TRBD2 (5 bases). The V gene's germline CDR1 is SEHNR and CDR2 FQNEAQ (reference sequence). V was cut by 3 bases and J by 7 bases, with 19 bases left in between. The CDR3 loop spans 15 amino acids. The CDR3 coding sequence is TGTGCCAGCAGCTTCCCCGGTTTTGCCCGGGGAGAGCAGTACTTC. It translates to CASSFPGFARGEQYF.

The rearrangement joins TRBV5-1 to TRBJ2-3; D may be TRBD2 (5 bases). The CDR3 totals 14 residues. V lost 5 bases and J 2 bases, leaving 12 bases between the germline ends. The germline V gene encodes CDR1 SGHRS and CDR2 YFSETQ. In DNA form, the CDR3 reads TGCGCCAGCAGAATTGATGGACTCACAGATACGCAGTATTTT. It specifies CASRIDGLTDTQYF.

This chain links TRBV7-2 with TRBJ2-7; a possible D gene is TRBD2 (7 bases). There are 14 residues in the CDR3. V lost 6 bases and J lost 2, with 14 bases in between. Germline-derived CDR1 and CDR2 are SGHTA and FQGNSA. The CDR3 sequence is CASSTGGLTYEQYF. Here the CDR3 DNA reads TGTGCCAGCAGTACGGGGGGCCTTACCTACGAGCAGTACTTC. Using reference TRBV7-2 and TRBJ2-7 for the parts outside the CDR3, the full variable domain is GAGVSQSPSNKVTEKGKDVELRCDPISGHTALYWYRQSLGQGLEFLIYFQGNSAPDKSGLPSDRFSAERTGGSVSTLTIQRTQQEDSAVYLCASSTGGLTYEQYFGPGTRLTVT.

The sample holds a few counts of this clone. In nucleotides, the CDR3 is TGCGCCAGCACTTTCGGACAGGACTATGGCTACACCTTC. Its translation: CASTFGQDYGYTF. The chain recombines TRBV10-2 with TRBJ1-2; TRBD1 aligns across 7 bases. The V and J ends lost 7 bases and 3 bases, in that order; junction bases with no gene match: 5. The CDR3 has 13 residues. Germline CDR1 reads WSHSY; CDR2 reads SAAADI.

V usage is TRBV27 and J usage is TRBJ2-2; D not certain. V lost 5 bases and J lost 3, with 7 bases in between. Germline CDR1 is MNHEY and CDR2 is SMNVEV (reference sequence). The CDR3 covers 13 residues. The chain's CDR3 is CASSPRYTGELFF. CDR3 DNA: TGTGCCAGCAGTCCGCGATACACCGGGGAGCTGTTTTTT.

This clone came up a few times. The genes are TRBV24-1 and TRBJ2-2, with 7 bases aligning to TRBD1. The V segment lost 4 bases and the J segment 3 bases; nucleotides outside the gene matches: 1. Germline V gives CDR1 KGHDR, CDR2 SFDVKD. The CDR3 sequence is 14 residues long. The CDR3 DNA is TGTGCCACCAGTGAAGACAGGGACACCGGGGAGCTGTTTTTT. Protein product: CATSEDRDTGELFF.

The chain links TRBV11-2 to TRBJ2-3; 10 bases agree with TRBD2. Germline values: CDR1 SGHAT, CDR2 FQNNGV. J gave up 2 bases and V 1 base, and 3 bases lay outside the gene matches. This CDR3 spans 16 amino acids. Here the CDR3 reads CASSLVSGGVTDTQYF. The DNA for the CDR3 is TGTGCCAGCAGCTTAGTCAGCGGGGGGGTCACAGATACGCAGTATTTT.